This TCR beta chain was found in a study of cytomegalovirus exposure and HLA in healthy donors. Unmatched junction bases numbered 6, after V lost 5 bases and J lost 6 bases. The germline gives CDR1 PRHDT, CDR2 FYEKMQ (reference sequence). CDR3 length: 13 amino acids. With 60 Vbeta and 13 Jbeta primers, the PCR was carried out. The data were produced by immunoSEQ multiplex PCR, yet TCRdb's version contains in-frame clones alone and is incomplete. The data contain 150,000 or so clones, approximately 80% of them seen just once; the ten biggest clones take up more than 10%. The chain is built from TRBV13 and TRBJ2-7; 8 positions match TRBD1. Specimen: PBMCs. This clonotype originated in a man aged 25 to 40 in good health and CMV-seropositive. The CDR3 sequence is CASSPTTGAEQYF. CDR3 in DNA: TGTGCCAGCAGCCCAACGACAGGGGCCGAGCAGTACTTC. Full variable domain (missing parts from reference TRBV13 and TRBJ2-7): AAGVIQSPRHLIKEKRETATLKCYPIPRHDTVYWYQQGPGQDPQFLISFYEKMQSDKGSIPDRFSAQQFSDYHSELNMSSLELGDSALYFCASSPTTGAEQYFGPGTRLTVT.